This T cell receptor beta chain was found in a study of radiotherapy plus CTLA-4 blockade in lung cancer. Study background: In roughly 17% of patients, objective responses were seen; roughly 28% had disease control.

This clone is a singleton in its sample. Chemo-refractory metastatic non-small-cell lung cancer patients were treated with focal radiation plus CTLA-4 blockade with ipilimumab. Assay: immunoSEQ multiplex PCR; the TCRdb copy retains only in-frame clones and omits some. The sample records roughly 97,000 clones, 65% to 85% being singletons. J was trimmed by 2 bases and V by 0 bases; bases with no gene match: 5. Germline V gene sequence: CDR1 LGHNA, CDR2 YNFKEQ. The CDR3 consists of 16 residues. The TCR originated in a human donor with non-small cell lung cancer who had a partial response to radiotherapy plus ipilimumab. Some clones in this sample may be carry-over from other donors' samples. The material was peripheral blood, obtained from a patient treated with radiotherapy plus ipilimumab. V is TRBV4-2 and J is TRBJ2-5; TRBD2 agrees at 8 bases. The CDR3: CASSQDPAGGQETQYF. The DNA for the CDR3 is TGTGCCAGCAGCCAAGATCCGGCGGGGGGACAAGAGACCCAGTACTTC.